Listed below are T cell receptor beta chains from one sample, sequenced in a study of cytomegalovirus exposure and HLA in healthy donors. Sequencing was performed with immunoSEQ multiplex PCR; in TCRdb, only in-frame clones are kept and a portion is missing. The sample yields 150,000 to 200,000 clones, more than 60% seen once. Sequencing input: PBMCs. The source of these receptors is a woman in her 30s in good health and CMV-seropositive. Both conserved end residues are part of each CDR3. Fields, in order: J gene, clone size, D gene, V gene, CDR3 protein, CDR3 DNA. D genes are given only for firm matches. Some rows have no size entry. The others give once, few or many, or a class for an expanded clone.

j_gene: TRBJ2-5
abundance: -
d_gene: -
v_gene: TRBV2
CDR3aa: CASSVQQETQYF
CDR3nt: TGTGCCAGCAGTGTCCAGCAAGAGACCCAGTACTTC

j_gene: TRBJ2-7
abundance: -
d_gene: TRBD2
v_gene: TRBV23-1
CDR3aa: CASRGNREGEQYF
CDR3nt: TGCGCCAGCAGAGGTAACCGGGAGGGCGAGCAGTACTTC

j_gene: TRBJ2-2
abundance: -
d_gene: -
v_gene: TRBV18
CDR3aa: CASSPGEQGGAGELFF
CDR3nt: TGTGCCAGCTCACCAGGAGAACAGGGAGGGGCCGGGGAGCTGTTTTTT

j_gene: TRBJ1-3
abundance: few
d_gene: -
v_gene: TRBV11-2
CDR3aa: CASSHGLNSGNTIYF
CDR3nt: TGTGCCAGCAGCCATGGACTTAACTCTGGAAACACCATATATTTT

j_gene: TRBJ2-7
abundance: few
d_gene: TRBD1
v_gene: TRBV11-2
CDR3aa: CATEGATYEQYF
CDR3nt: TGTGCCACAGAGGGGGCGACCTACGAGCAGTACTTC

j_gene: TRBJ2-3
abundance: -
d_gene: -
v_gene: TRBV30
CDR3aa: CAWTSGGGADTQYF
CDR3nt: TGTGCCTGGACTAGCGGAGGGGGGGCAGATACGCAGTATTTT

j_gene: TRBJ1-1
abundance: few
d_gene: -
v_gene: TRBV6-5
CDR3aa: CASSPRSTEAFF
CDR3nt: TGTGCCAGCAGCCCTAGGAGCACTGAAGCTTTCTTT

j_gene: TRBJ2-3
abundance: -
d_gene: -
v_gene: TRBV4-1
CDR3aa: CASSPERGSGDLGSSTDTQYF
CDR3nt: TGCGCCAGCAGCCCCGAAAGAGGGAGTGGGGATTTGGGAAGTTCCACAGATACGCAGTATTTT

j_gene: TRBJ2-1
abundance: -
d_gene: -
v_gene: TRBV12-2
CDR3aa: CASRWGGLAEYNEQFF
CDR3nt: TGTGCAAGCCGCTGGGGAGGACTAGCGGAATACAATGAGCAGTTCTTC

j_gene: TRBJ2-1
abundance: -
d_gene: TRBD2
v_gene: TRBV6-6
CDR3aa: CASSLSSGSYNEQFF
CDR3nt: TGTGCCAGCAGTTTGTCTAGCGGCTCCTACAATGAGCAGTTCTTC

j_gene: TRBJ2-7
abundance: -
d_gene: -
v_gene: TRBV27
CDR3aa: CASRVWRGGIYEQYF
CDR3nt: TGTGCCAGCAGGGTTTGGAGGGGGGGGATCTACGAGCAGTACTTC

j_gene: TRBJ2-5
abundance: -
d_gene: TRBD2
v_gene: TRBV5-4
CDR3aa: CASSETSGYQETQYF
CDR3nt: TGTGCCAGCAGCGAAACTAGCGGCTACCAAGAGACCCAGTACTTC

j_gene: TRBJ2-7
abundance: -
d_gene: -
v_gene: TRBV28
CDR3aa: CASSRGQLEQYF
CDR3nt: TGTGCCAGCAGTAGAGGACAGCTCGAGCAGTACTTC

j_gene: TRBJ2-2
abundance: few
d_gene: TRBD1
v_gene: TRBV5-1
CDR3aa: CASSWGTGNTGELFF
CDR3nt: TGCGCCAGCAGCTGGGGGACAGGGAACACCGGGGAGCTGTTTTTT

j_gene: TRBJ1-2
abundance: -
d_gene: -
v_gene: TRBV19
CDR3aa: CASSIDDRVPYGYTF
CDR3nt: TGTGCCAGTAGTATAGACGACAGAGTTCCCTATGGCTACACCTTC

j_gene: TRBJ2-7
abundance: -
d_gene: -
v_gene: TRBV6-5
CDR3aa: CASSYDSGEGYEQYF
CDR3nt: TGTGCCAGCAGTTATGATTCGGGAGAGGGATACGAGCAGTACTTC

j_gene: TRBJ2-7
abundance: -
d_gene: -
v_gene: TRBV7-6
CDR3aa: CASSRDSAFEEQYF
CDR3nt: TGTGCCAGCAGCCGTGACTCCGCCTTCGAGGAGCAGTACTTC

j_gene: TRBJ2-2
abundance: -
d_gene: TRBD1
v_gene: TRBV11-3
CDR3aa: CASSSGQGPGELFF
CDR3nt: TGTGCCAGCAGCTCGGGACAGGGTCCCGGGGAGCTGTTTTTT

j_gene: TRBJ2-5
abundance: -
d_gene: TRBD1
v_gene: TRBV5-5
CDR3aa: CASSDLQGAQGETQYF
CDR3nt: TGTGCCAGCAGCGACTTACAGGGGGCGCAGGGGGAGACCCAGTACTTC

j_gene: TRBJ1-2
abundance: -
d_gene: TRBD1
v_gene: TRBV28
CDR3aa: CASSFRGRDYGYTF
CDR3nt: TGTGCCAGCAGTTTTAGGGGGCGCGACTATGGCTACACCTTC

j_gene: TRBJ1-1
abundance: -
d_gene: TRBD1
v_gene: TRBV19
CDR3aa: CASILQGATEAFF
CDR3nt: TGTGCCAGTATCTTGCAGGGGGCCACTGAAGCTTTCTTT

j_gene: TRBJ1-1
abundance: few
d_gene: TRBD1
v_gene: TRBV4-3
CDR3aa: CASSQVTGDTEAFF
CDR3nt: TGCGCCAGCAGCCAAGTTACAGGGGACACTGAAGCTTTCTTT

j_gene: TRBJ2-7
abundance: few
d_gene: TRBD2
v_gene: TRBV27
CDR3aa: CASSFLTSMDYEQYF
CDR3nt: TGTGCCAGCAGTTTCCTGACTAGCATGGACTACGAGCAGTACTTC

j_gene: TRBJ1-2
abundance: once
d_gene: TRBD1
v_gene: TRBV11-2
CDR3aa: CASSLGGQNYGYTF
CDR3nt: TGTGCCAGCAGCTTAGGGGGACAGAACTATGGCTACACCTTC

j_gene: TRBJ2-7
abundance: -
d_gene: -
v_gene: TRBV2
CDR3aa: CASDRAGNSYEQYF
CDR3nt: TGTGCCAGTGACCGAGCGGGCAACTCCTACGAGCAGTACTTC

j_gene: TRBJ2-3
abundance: -
d_gene: -
v_gene: TRBV25-1
CDR3aa: CASSERRGWATDTQYF
CDR3nt: TGTGCCAGCAGTGAACGAAGAGGGTGGGCCACAGATACGCAGTATTTT

j_gene: TRBJ1-3
abundance: -
d_gene: -
v_gene: TRBV9
CDR3aa: CASSADGGGPNSGNTIYF
CDR3nt: TGTGCCAGCAGCGCGGACGGGGGTGGCCCAAACTCTGGAAACACCATATATTTT

j_gene: TRBJ2-2
abundance: -
d_gene: TRBD2
v_gene: TRBV30
CDR3aa: CAWSKLAGTLRGTGELFF
CDR3nt: TGTGCCTGGAGTAAACTAGCGGGGACCCTCAGGGGCACCGGGGAGCTGTTTTTT

j_gene: TRBJ2-7
abundance: -
d_gene: TRBD2
v_gene: TRBV2
CDR3aa: CASSESVGGRQYF
CDR3nt: TGTGCCAGCAGTGAGTCGGTTGGCGGGAGACAGTACTTC

j_gene: TRBJ2-1
abundance: -
d_gene: TRBD1
v_gene: TRBV5-6
CDR3aa: CASSSGQVFRQFF
CDR3nt: TGTGCCAGCAGCTCAGGACAGGTGTTCAGGCAGTTCTTC

j_gene: TRBJ2-7
abundance: once
d_gene: -
v_gene: TRBV28
CDR3aa: CASVHPGRPHEQYF
CDR3nt: TGTGCCAGCGTCCATCCAGGGCGTCCCCACGAGCAGTACTTC

j_gene: TRBJ1-1
abundance: few
d_gene: -
v_gene: TRBV11-2
CDR3aa: CASSLARGNTEAFF
CDR3nt: TGTGCCAGCAGCTTAGCCAGGGGGAACACTGAAGCTTTCTTT

j_gene: TRBJ2-7
abundance: -
d_gene: TRBD1
v_gene: TRBV9
CDR3aa: CASSVRSGTGGLDEQYF
CDR3nt: TGTGCCAGCAGCGTTAGATCCGGGACAGGGGGCCTGGACGAGCAGTACTTC

j_gene: TRBJ2-1
abundance: -
d_gene: -
v_gene: TRBV30
CDR3aa: CAWSVGDEQFF
CDR3nt: TGTGCCTGGAGTGTAGGGGATGAGCAGTTCTTC

j_gene: TRBJ2-1
abundance: -
d_gene: TRBD2
v_gene: TRBV28
CDR3aa: CASSSPSGSFDEQFF
CDR3nt: TGTGCCAGCAGTTCCCCTAGCGGGAGTTTCGATGAGCAGTTCTTC

j_gene: TRBJ2-4
abundance: -
d_gene: -
v_gene: TRBV27
CDR3aa: CASSLFGGRTGQNIQYF
CDR3nt: TGTGCCAGCAGTTTATTTGGTGGGAGGACAGGACAAAACATTCAGTACTTC

j_gene: TRBJ2-2
abundance: -
d_gene: -
v_gene: TRBV19
CDR3aa: CASSAAGLLPSGELFF
CDR3nt: TGTGCCAGTAGCGCCGCGGGACTTCTCCCGTCCGGGGAGCTGTTTTTT

j_gene: TRBJ2-6
abundance: -
d_gene: -
v_gene: TRBV29-1
CDR3aa: CSVPTGSGANVLTF
CDR3nt: TGCAGCGTTCCGACGGGCTCTGGGGCCAACGTCCTGACTTTC

j_gene: TRBJ1-2
abundance: -
d_gene: -
v_gene: TRBV27
CDR3aa: CASSSLTGGYTF
CDR3nt: TGTGCCAGCAGTTCCCTGACAGGTGGCTACACCTTC

j_gene: TRBJ2-7
abundance: -
d_gene: TRBD2
v_gene: TRBV10-3
CDR3aa: CAISSTMGGSGPHEQYF
CDR3nt: TGTGCCATCAGTTCGACGATGGGGGGGAGTGGTCCCCACGAGCAGTACTTC

j_gene: TRBJ2-7
abundance: -
d_gene: -
v_gene: TRBV6-5
CDR3aa: CASSYPGSREQYF
CDR3nt: TGTGCCAGCAGTTACCCCGGGAGCCGCGAGCAGTACTTC

j_gene: TRBJ1-2
abundance: -
d_gene: -
v_gene: TRBV6-1
CDR3aa: CAGHQGPNYGYTF
CDR3nt: TGTGCCGGGCATCAGGGCCCCAACTATGGCTACACCTTC

j_gene: TRBJ1-2
abundance: -
d_gene: -
v_gene: TRBV11-3
CDR3aa: CASSLAPGGFWNYGYTF
CDR3nt: TGTGCCAGCAGCTTAGCGCCGGGGGGGTTTTGGAACTATGGCTACACCTTC

j_gene: TRBJ2-4
abundance: -
d_gene: TRBD1
v_gene: TRBV19
CDR3aa: CASTGTGINIQYF
CDR3nt: TGTGCCAGCACCGGGACAGGGATAAACATTCAGTACTTC

j_gene: TRBJ1-5
abundance: few
d_gene: TRBD1
v_gene: TRBV5-6
CDR3aa: CASSMTGVNQPQHF
CDR3nt: TGTGCCAGCAGCATGACAGGGGTGAATCAGCCCCAGCATTTT

j_gene: TRBJ2-7
abundance: -
d_gene: TRBD2
v_gene: TRBV28
CDR3aa: CASSPPEREIIEQYF
CDR3nt: TGTGCCAGCAGTCCCCCGGAGCGGGAGATAATCGAGCAGTACTTC

j_gene: TRBJ2-5
abundance: few
d_gene: TRBD2
v_gene: TRBV5-6
CDR3aa: CASSWVGGMETQYF
CDR3nt: TGTGCCAGCAGCTGGGTGGGGGGGATGGAGACCCAGTACTTC

j_gene: TRBJ1-2
abundance: -
d_gene: -
v_gene: TRBV19
CDR3aa: CASSSQQGRGYGYTF
CDR3nt: TGTGCCAGTAGTAGCCAACAGGGCCGGGGCTATGGCTACACCTTC

j_gene: TRBJ1-1
abundance: -
d_gene: -
v_gene: TRBV15
CDR3aa: CATSRDYLGGTEAFF
CDR3nt: TGTGCCACCAGCAGAGATTACCTGGGAGGCACTGAAGCTTTCTTT

j_gene: TRBJ2-7
abundance: -
d_gene: TRBD2
v_gene: TRBV4-3
CDR3aa: CASSQENLAGGYEQYF
CDR3nt: TGCGCCAGCAGCCAAGAAAATCTAGCGGGAGGCTACGAGCAGTACTTC

j_gene: TRBJ1-1
abundance: -
d_gene: -
v_gene: TRBV29-1
CDR3aa: CSVRDRLNTEAFF
CDR3nt: TGCAGCGTCCGAGACAGGCTGAACACTGAAGCTTTCTTT

j_gene: TRBJ2-5
abundance: -
d_gene: TRBD2
v_gene: TRBV10-3
CDR3aa: CAIRTSGSSGETQYF
CDR3nt: TGTGCCATAAGGACTAGCGGGAGTTCGGGAGAGACCCAGTACTTC

j_gene: TRBJ2-3
abundance: -
d_gene: -
v_gene: TRBV7-8
CDR3aa: CASSLAGEAGSLGTDTQYF
CDR3nt: TGTGCCAGCAGCTTAGCGGGGGAGGCGGGATCCCTCGGCACAGATACGCAGTATTTT

j_gene: TRBJ2-1
abundance: -
d_gene: -
v_gene: TRBV21-1
CDR3aa: CASSKVREGDNEQFF
CDR3nt: TGTGCCAGCAGCAAAGTCAGGGAAGGTGACAATGAGCAGTTCTTC

j_gene: TRBJ1-2
abundance: few
d_gene: -
v_gene: TRBV5-1
CDR3aa: CASSLDREGGNYGYTF
CDR3nt: TGCGCCAGCAGCTTAGACCGGGAAGGTGGTAACTATGGCTACACCTTC

j_gene: TRBJ1-1
abundance: -
d_gene: -
v_gene: TRBV28
CDR3aa: CASSLPGAGNTEAFF
CDR3nt: TGTGCCAGCAGCCTCCCAGGGGCGGGGAACACTGAAGCTTTCTTT

j_gene: TRBJ2-2
abundance: -
d_gene: TRBD2
v_gene: TRBV10-3
CDR3aa: CAISGLGRSANTGELFF
CDR3nt: TGTGCCATCAGCGGACTAGGTAGATCCGCGAACACCGGGGAGCTGTTTTTT

j_gene: TRBJ2-4
abundance: -
d_gene: TRBD2
v_gene: TRBV18
CDR3aa: CASSPRSGTSEELAKNIQYF
CDR3nt: TGTGCCAGCTCACCACGCTCCGGGACTAGCGAGGAACTAGCCAAAAACATTCAGTACTTC